This T cell receptor (beta chain) was captured by sequencing in a study of metastatic and nonmetastatic thyroid tumors. At the level of the study: It was across blood and tumor or nodule tissue from malignant and benign thyroid patients that repertoires were compared.

TCRdb re-called clones from the PCR reads using MiXCR. The data contain around 50,000 clones, roughly 29% of them seen just once; the ten biggest clones take up more than 15%. Not a single patient had been given any form of treatment at any point before undergoing thyroid surgery. This CDR3 has 13 residues. Per the germline V gene, CDR1 is MNHNS and CDR2 is SASEGT. V was cut by 6 bases and J by 0 bases, with 8 bases left in between. V usage is TRBV6-1 and J usage is TRBJ1-2; D gene ambiguous. The sequence was collected from a female donor with papillary thyroid cancer or a benign thyroid nodule (not recorded which). Some clones in this sample may be carry-over from other donors' samples. Sequencing used blood. CDR3 DNA sequence: TGTGCCAGCAGCCCCACAGCTAACTATGGCTACACCTTC. This sequence encodes CASSPTANYGYTF.